These T cell receptor beta chains were read from a single sample in a study of CXCR3-negative and CXCR3-positive naive CD8 T cells. TCRdb re-analyzed the 5' RACE reads; it lists each CDR3 protein once, without DNA. Reported are approximately 59,000 distinct CDR3 sequences; the ten largest clones contain under 0.8%. The sample comprised naive CXCR3+ CD8+ T cells from blood. The receptor set was obtained from a human donor in good health. Some clones in this sample may be carry-over from other donors' samples. Both conserved end residues are part of each CDR3.

v_gene,j_gene,CDR3aa
TRBV28,TRBJ2-2,CASTDPEDRGPTGELFF
TRBV7-6,TRBJ2-5,CASSFQFQRGTQETQYF
TRBV29-1,TRBJ2-3,CSVPLPTGEGDTQYF
TRBV27,TRBJ2-7,CASKGSSYEQYF
TRBV7-9,TRBJ2-2,CASSLAYLAGITGELFF
TRBV5-5,TRBJ2-7,CASSKDRPYEQYF
TRBV7-6,TRBJ1-1,CASSLATGEAFF
TRBV18,TRBJ1-1,CASSPADSPTEAFF
TRBV4-3,TRBJ2-7,CASSQIEGAPLYEQYF
TRBV12-3/TRBV12-4,TRBJ2-5,CASTGGHQETQYF
TRBV7-2,TRBJ2-5,CASRPTSGGIQETQYF
TRBV11-2,TRBJ2-1,CASSLDHLMRDEQFF
TRBV25-1,TRBJ2-2,CASSEYRGVVPRELFF
TRBV6-2/TRBV6-3,TRBJ2-3,CASSYYRGTDTQYF
TRBV3-1,TRBJ2-2,CASSQVSRLGNTGELFF
TRBV7-7,TRBJ1-4,CASSWGEKEGKYTKTNEKLFF
TRBV4-3,TRBJ2-7,CASSQSVTGEYDEQYF
TRBV20-1,TRBJ2-7,CSAGPALAGGAYEQYF
TRBV20-1,TRBJ2-3,CSARVIAGGPTDTQYF
TRBV29-1,TRBJ2-5,CSVVTLSDDRAKETQYF
TRBV4-3,TRBJ2-7,CASSQENRAGDEQYF
TRBV6-5,TRBJ1-5,CASSSGGRQPQHF
TRBV5-1,TRBJ1-1,CASYDRASEAFF
TRBV6-2/TRBV6-3,TRBJ2-1,CASSYMRLAGNSSYNEQFF
TRBV10-3,TRBJ2-7,CAPRGESYEQYF
TRBV12-3/TRBV12-4,TRBJ2-2,CASSSVSGELFF
TRBV12-3/TRBV12-4,TRBJ2-1,CASSTGVNEQFF
TRBV7-2,TRBJ1-2,CASSLDRGRVDGYTF
TRBV9,TRBJ1-4,CASSTGGINEKLFF
TRBV27,TRBJ2-1,CASGVRGAPYNEQFF
TRBV20-1,TRBJ2-5,CSAFPRDRVQETQYF
TRBV12-3/TRBV12-4,TRBJ1-6,CASSYRDSYNSPLHF
TRBV29-1,TRBJ1-2,CSVPDREANYGYTF
TRBV19,TRBJ2-3,CASSLRGPRTDTQYF
TRBV29-1,TRBJ2-5,CSVPGFSQETQYF
TRBV9,TRBJ2-1,CASSFSGSSYNEQFF
TRBV27,TRBJ2-7,CASSSSGTRPGYEQYF
TRBV10-2,TRBJ1-2,CASSESGVGSYGYTF
TRBV7-2,TRBJ2-2,CASSFTTGMYTGELFF
TRBV5-1,TRBJ2-7,CASSLLGGEQYF
TRBV6-2/TRBV6-3,TRBJ2-3,CASRETDVAGLTSLDTQYF
TRBV7-9,TRBJ2-7,CASSSGRYEQYF
TRBV28,TRBJ2-7,CASSLRGWGYEQYF
TRBV29-1,TRBJ2-2,CSALRRGDTGELFF
TRBV11-3,TRBJ2-3,CASSLRLAGASTDTQYF
TRBV11-2,TRBJ2-7,CASSFSGTYEQYF
TRBV29-1,TRBJ2-7,CSVYTGSSYEQYF
TRBV7-9,TRBJ2-3,CASSRGGLAGVTDTQYF
TRBV3-1,TRBJ2-7,CASSQAPGQGAIFNYSLPYEQYF
TRBV18,TRBJ1-1,CASSPPPITGGGYFGTEAFF
TRBV12-3/TRBV12-4,TRBJ2-7,CASSPLDAYEQYF